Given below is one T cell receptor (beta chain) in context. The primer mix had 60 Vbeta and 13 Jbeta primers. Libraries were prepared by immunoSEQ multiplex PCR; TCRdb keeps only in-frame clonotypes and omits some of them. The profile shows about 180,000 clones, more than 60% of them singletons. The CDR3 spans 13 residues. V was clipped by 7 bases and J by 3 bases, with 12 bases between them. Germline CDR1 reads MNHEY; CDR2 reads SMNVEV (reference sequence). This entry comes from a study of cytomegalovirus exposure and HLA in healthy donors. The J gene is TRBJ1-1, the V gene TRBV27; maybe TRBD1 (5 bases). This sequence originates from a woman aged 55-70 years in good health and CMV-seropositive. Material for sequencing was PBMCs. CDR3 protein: CASTLGGYTEAFF. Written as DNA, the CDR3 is TGTGCCAGCACCTTGGGGGGGTACACTGAAGCTTTCTTT.